The 2 T cell receptor beta chains reported below all come from one sample, sequenced in a study of cytomegalovirus exposure and HLA in healthy donors. PCR employed 60 Vbeta and 13 Jbeta primers. Some clones are missing from TCRdb's copy, which holds only in-frame ones; the method was immunoSEQ multiplex PCR. The data show more than 110,000 clones, 70% to 80% seen once. The sequenced sample was PBMCs. The receptors were gathered from a woman between 45 and 60 years old in good health and CMV-seronegative.

This clone was found a few times. Other DNA variants within this sample encode the same CDR3. The J gene is TRBJ1-2, the V gene TRBV5-1; D remains ambiguous. The V gene lost 0 bases and the J gene lost 0 bases, with 6 bases spanning the gap. The CDR3 has 14 residues. Germline values: CDR1 SGHRS, CDR2 YFSETQ. The CDR3 loop reads CASSLGGTNYGYTF. In DNA, the CDR3 is TGCGCCAGCAGCTTGGGAGGTACTAACTATGGCTACACCTTC.

The chain joins TRBV7-9 to TRBJ2-7; D unresolved. The CDR3 runs to 14 residues. Trimming shortened V by 5 bases and J by 5 bases, and 16 bases separated the two germline ends. Germline V gene lookup returns CDR1 SEHNR and CDR2 FQNEAQ (reference sequence). The CDR3 DNA is TGTGCCAGCAGCCCGCCGCTAGGCCTGGACGAGCAGTACTTC. The encoded protein is CASSPPLGLDEQYF.